This TCR beta chain was profiled in a study of lymphopenia after photon versus proton radiotherapy. Comment on this clone: Its antigen is not known.

Assay: immunoSEQ multiplex PCR; the TCRdb copy retains only in-frame clones and omits some. Of roughly 58,000 clones in the sample, roughly 87% are singletons; the top ten hold more than 10%. V shed 0 bases and J 4 bases; nucleotides not matched to a gene: 0. CDR1 SGHRS and CDR2 YFSETQ come from the germline V gene. The CDR3 spans 14 residues. General observations from the study: After lymphocyte nadir, photon-treated repertoires showed oligoclonal expansion, especially CD8+ Temra.

The TCR comes from a man of 80 years or more with esophageal cancer. The specimen was peripheral blood, collected from a patient treated with proton-based radiotherapy. J is TRBJ2-7 and V is TRBV5-1, with 11 bases aligning to TRBD1. CDR3 nucleotides: TGCGCCAGCAGCTTGGGGGACAGGGGGTACGAGCAGTACTTC. As protein: CASSLGDRGYEQYF.